This TCR beta chain was captured by sequencing in a study of blood T cell repertoires in COVID-19. Study context: The United States, Italy and Spain supplied acute and convalescent COVID-19 samples. T cells, B-cell-depleted T cells, or PBMCs provided the cDNA or gDNA that served as material.

Methods used by the authors: Reference gene primer amplification gave estimated nucleated cell counts. Clones were sequenced by immunoSEQ multiplex PCR, and TCRdb holds only the in-frame ones, with some missing. That table gives V, J and clone size, and the DNA gave D and trimming. The data contain roughly 250,000 clones, over 90% of them seen just once; the ten biggest clones take up roughly 0.89%. The CDR3 is 19 amino acids. The chain is built from TRBV21-1 and TRBJ1-5; TRBD1, the table's D call, was not compared with the DNA. TRBV21-1 is a documented pseudogene. Sequencing was performed on peripheral blood. This receptor was identified in a young man with COVID-19, enrolled during active disease. CDR3 region: CASQLGRTATKYSNQPQHF. The CDR3 coding sequence is TGTGCCAGCCAACTCGGTCGGACAGCTACGAAGTATAGCAATCAGCCCCAGCATTTT.